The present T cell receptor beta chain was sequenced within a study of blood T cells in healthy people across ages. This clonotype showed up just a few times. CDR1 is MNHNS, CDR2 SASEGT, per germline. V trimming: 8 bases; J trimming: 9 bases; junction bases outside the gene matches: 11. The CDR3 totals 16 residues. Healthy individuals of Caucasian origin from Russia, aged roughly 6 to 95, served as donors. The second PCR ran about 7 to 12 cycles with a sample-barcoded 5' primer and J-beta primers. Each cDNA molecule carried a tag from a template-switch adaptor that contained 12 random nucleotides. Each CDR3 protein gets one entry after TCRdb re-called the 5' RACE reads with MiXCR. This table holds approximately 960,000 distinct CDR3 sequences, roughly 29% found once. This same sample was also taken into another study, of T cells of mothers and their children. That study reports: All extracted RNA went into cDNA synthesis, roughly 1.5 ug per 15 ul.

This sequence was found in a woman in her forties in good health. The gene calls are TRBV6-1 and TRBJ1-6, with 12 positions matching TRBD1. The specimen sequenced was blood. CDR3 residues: CASHPGQGAFVSPLHF. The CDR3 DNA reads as TGTGCCAGCCATCCGGGACAGGGGGCTTTCGTTTCACCCCTCCACTTT.